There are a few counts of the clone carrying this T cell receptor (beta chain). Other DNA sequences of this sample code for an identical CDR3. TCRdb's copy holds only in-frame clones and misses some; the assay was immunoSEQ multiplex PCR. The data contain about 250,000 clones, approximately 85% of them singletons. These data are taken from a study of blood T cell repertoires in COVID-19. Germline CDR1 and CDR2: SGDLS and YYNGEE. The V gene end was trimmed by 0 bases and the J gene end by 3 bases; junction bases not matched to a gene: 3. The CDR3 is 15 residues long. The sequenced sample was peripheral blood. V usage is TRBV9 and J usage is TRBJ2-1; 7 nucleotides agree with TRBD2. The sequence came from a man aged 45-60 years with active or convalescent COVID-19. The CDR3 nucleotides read TGTGCCAGCAGCGTAGGGACGGGGGGCTACAATGAGCAGTTCTTC. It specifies CASSVGTGGYNEQFF.